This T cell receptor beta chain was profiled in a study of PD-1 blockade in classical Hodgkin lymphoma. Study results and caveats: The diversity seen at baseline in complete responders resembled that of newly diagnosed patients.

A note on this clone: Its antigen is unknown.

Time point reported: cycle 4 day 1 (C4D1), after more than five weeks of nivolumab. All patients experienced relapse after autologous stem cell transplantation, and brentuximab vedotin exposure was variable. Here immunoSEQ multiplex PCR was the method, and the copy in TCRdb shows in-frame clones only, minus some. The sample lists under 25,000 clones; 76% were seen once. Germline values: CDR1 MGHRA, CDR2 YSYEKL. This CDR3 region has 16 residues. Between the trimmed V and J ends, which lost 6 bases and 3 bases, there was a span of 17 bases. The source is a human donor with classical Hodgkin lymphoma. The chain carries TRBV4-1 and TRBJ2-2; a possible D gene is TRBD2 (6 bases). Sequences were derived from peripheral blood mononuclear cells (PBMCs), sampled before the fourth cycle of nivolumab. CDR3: CASSRKGREDTGELFF. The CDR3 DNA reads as TGCGCCAGCAGTCGGAAAGGCAGGGAGGACACCGGGGAGCTGTTTTTT.